These T cell receptor beta chains were read from a single sample in a study of human versus mouse CDR3 diversity and MHC coevolution. Assay: immunoSEQ multiplex PCR; the TCRdb copy retains only in-frame clones and omits some. Of about 83,000 clones listed, under 95% are singletons. The source material was naive CD4+ T cells from blood. Source of these receptors: a person aged 30 to 69 in good health. Each CDR3 is given with its conserved first and last residue. D genes are given only for firm matches. Clone size appears in some rows only: once, few, many, or a class for an expanded clone.

TRBV5-1	TRBJ2-7	-	-	TGCGCCAGCAGCTTGGTGAAGGGGGTCTACGAGCAGTACTTC	CASSLVKGVYEQYF
TRBV2	TRBJ2-2	-	-	TGTGCCAGCATTCGGACAGAGAACACCGGGGAGCTGTTTTTT	CASIRTENTGELFF
TRBV7-8	TRBJ2-5	-	-	TGTGCCAGTAACCGGGGGGCCCAAGAGACCCAGTACTTC	CASNRGAQETQYF
TRBV5-4	TRBJ2-2	-	-	TGTGCCAGCAGCTCCGGGGTCGGGGAGCTGTTTTTT	CASSSGVGELFF
TRBV6-1	TRBJ1-1	-	-	TGTGCCAGCAGTGCAAAAGGGGCCCGGGAAGCTTTCTTT	CASSAKGAREAFF
TRBV5-8	TRBJ2-7	-	-	TGTGCCAGCAGCTGGCGGTCTGGCGGGATAAGCTACGAGCAGTACTTC	CASSWRSGGISYEQYF
TRBV28	TRBJ1-2	-	TRBD1	TGTGCCAGCAGTTCGACAGGGGAGGGCTATGGCTACACCTTC	CASSSTGEGYGYTF
TRBV2	TRBJ2-3	-	TRBD2	TGTGCCAGCACCCCGAAGACAGCGGGAGTTACAGATACGCAGTATTTT	CASTPKTAGVTDTQYF
TRBV29-1	TRBJ1-5	-	-	TGCAGCGTTGCTGAGACAGCTAATCAGCCCCAGCATTTT	CSVAETANQPQHF
TRBV5-6	TRBJ2-7	-	TRBD1	TGTGCCAGCAGCTTGGGACAGGGGCTCTCCTACGAGCAGTACTTC	CASSLGQGLSYEQYF
TRBV28	TRBJ1-2	-	-	TGTGCCAGCACCCCATGGCGGGGGGAAGGATATGGCTACACCTTC	CASTPWRGEGYGYTF
TRBV6-5	TRBJ1-6	-	-	TGTGCCAGCAGTCACCAAGGACAAGCAAATTCACCCCTCCACTTT	CASSHQGQANSPLHF
TRBV30	TRBJ2-7	-	-	TGTGCCTGGAGCACCCGGACAGGGAGGGGGTATGGGGAGCAGTACTTC	CAWSTRTGRGYGEQYF
TRBV7-8	TRBJ1-4	-	-	TGTGCCAGCAGGGCCCTGCCAGGGAGGGATGAAAAACTGTTTTTT	CASRALPGRDEKLFF
TRBV18	TRBJ2-7	-	TRBD2	TGTGCCAGCTCACCTGGACTAGCGGGGGACTACGAGCAGTACTTC	CASSPGLAGDYEQYF
TRBV27	TRBJ2-7	-	-	TGTGCCAGCAGGTCCCTAGGGCGGGGCTACGAGCAGTACTTC	CASRSLGRGYEQYF
TRBV18	TRBJ1-1	-	TRBD1	TGTGCCAGCTCCCGTGGAACAGGGGGGAACACTGAAGCTTTCTTT	CASSRGTGGNTEAFF
TRBV4-2	TRBJ2-7	-	TRBD2	TGTGCCAGCAGCCAAGGGGGGCGGGGGGACTCCTACGAGCAGTACTTC	CASSQGGRGDSYEQYF
TRBV5-1	TRBJ2-6	-	-	TGCGCCAGCAGCCCGAGGGGGGGCCAAGTACTCTCTGGGGCCAACGTCCTGACTTTC	CASSPRGGQVLSGANVLTF
TRBV7-9	TRBJ1-1	-	-	TGTGCCAGCAGCTTATTGGAGGGCACTGAAGCTTTCTTT	CASSLLEGTEAFF
TRBV6-6	TRBJ2-1	-	-	TGTGCCAGCAGTTATAGTAGCAGCATCTACAATGAGCAGTTCTTC	CASSYSSSIYNEQFF
TRBV4-2	TRBJ2-7	-	TRBD2	TGTGCCAGCAGCCAAGATCAGCCTAGCGGGAGTTACGAGCAGTACTTC	CASSQDQPSGSYEQYF
TRBV2	TRBJ2-7	once	-	TGTGCCAGCAGTTCCCAGTTATACGAGCAGTACTTC	CASSSQLYEQYF
TRBV2	TRBJ1-5	-	-	TGTGCCAGCAGTGGGGGGCCAAATCAGCCCCAGCATTTT	CASSGGPNQPQHF
TRBV9	TRBJ1-1	-	-	TGTGCCAGCAGCGTAAATCAGGGAAACATGAACACTGAAGCTTTCTTT	CASSVNQGNMNTEAFF
TRBV5-8	TRBJ2-7	-	-	TGTGCCAGCAGCTTGGAGCGGTATGGCTACGAGCAGTACTTC	CASSLERYGYEQYF
TRBV5-1	TRBJ2-5	-	TRBD1	TGCGCCAGCAGCTTTGTGGGACAGGGGCAAGAGACCCAGTACTTC	CASSFVGQGQETQYF
TRBV4-2	TRBJ1-1	-	-	TGTGCCAGCAGCCAACAGGTGAACACTGAAGCTTTCTTT	CASSQQVNTEAFF
TRBV28	TRBJ2-4	-	TRBD2	TGTGCCAGCAGCCGGGGGGGGATGTGGGGCAACATTCAGTACTTC	CASSRGGMWGNIQYF
TRBV30	TRBJ1-2	-	-	TGTGCCTGGAGTACCGCTAGGGAGGGTCCTCTCTATGGCTACACCTTC	CAWSTAREGPLYGYTF
TRBV5-1	TRBJ2-7	-	-	TGCGCCAGCAGCCCTGGGACTCTTTACGAGCAGTACTTC	CASSPGTLYEQYF
TRBV19	TRBJ1-1	-	-	TGTGCCAGTAGTACCCAAGGACAGACCTCGCACACTGAAGCTTTCTTT	CASSTQGQTSHTEAFF
TRBV25-1	TRBJ2-1	-	-	TGTGCCAGCAGTGGAGACTTGAGCTCCTACAATGAGCAGTTCTTC	CASSGDLSSYNEQFF
TRBV28	TRBJ1-2	-	TRBD1	TGTGCCAGCAGTTCCGCCGGGACAGGGCACTATGGCTACACCTTC	CASSSAGTGHYGYTF
TRBV5-8	TRBJ2-1	-	TRBD2	TGTGCCAGCAGCTACCCCCCCGGATTAGCGGGAGAACATGAGCAGTTCTTC	CASSYPPGLAGEHEQFF
TRBV6-6	TRBJ1-5	-	-	TGTGCCAGCAGTTCCCTTACGGGGAATAGCAATCAGCCCCAGCATTTT	CASSSLTGNSNQPQHF
TRBV5-4	TRBJ1-2	-	TRBD1	TGTGCCAGCACCACCGGACAGGGGGCCAGCGTTGATGGCTACACCTTC	CASTTGQGASVDGYTF
TRBV25-1	TRBJ2-1	-	-	TGTGCCAGCAGTGAGCGGGGACGAGGTGAGCAGTTCTTC	CASSERGRGEQFF
TRBV5-6	TRBJ1-4	-	-	TGTGCCACCAATCGACGGGAGTACCCCGGATTTTTT	CATNRREYPGFF
TRBV6-1	TRBJ1-1	-	-	TGTGCCAGCAGTGAAAGAGTAGAAGCTTTCTTT	CASSERVEAFF
TRBV21-1	TRBJ2-4	-	-	TGTGCCAGCAGCTCTCCCCGACTAGCGAAATACCATCTAGCCAAAAACATTCAGTACTTC	CASSSPRLAKYHLAKNIQYF
TRBV4-1	TRBJ2-3	-	-	TGCGCCAGCAGCCAGGGTAGGGGACAAGATACGCAGTATTTT	CASSQGRGQDTQYF
TRBV27	TRBJ2-7	-	-	TGTGCCAGCAGATTGGAGGGTGGCGAGCAGTACTTC	CASRLEGGEQYF
TRBV7-9	TRBJ1-3	-	-	TGTGCCAGCAGGAGGGCGGGGAGCTCTGGAAACACCATATATTTT	CASRRAGSSGNTIYF
TRBV2	TRBJ2-1	-	-	TGTGCCACCGCCGGGTCTAATGAGCAGTTCTTC	CATAGSNEQFF
TRBV30	TRBJ1-4	once	-	TGTGCCTGGAGGAGCCCCCAGGCTGAAAAACTGTTTTTT	CAWRSPQAEKLFF
TRBV14	TRBJ2-2	-	TRBD2	TGTGCCAGCAGCCGACGCGGACTAGGGACCGGGGAGCTGTTTTTT	CASSRRGLGTGELFF
TRBV5-1	TRBJ2-1	-	TRBD2	TGCGCCAGCAGCTCCATAGTCCTAGCGGGAGCCTACAATGAGCAGTTCTTC	CASSSIVLAGAYNEQFF
TRBV5-5	TRBJ2-1	-	-	TGTGCCAGCAGCCCTATTCTAAGCGGAGGCGACTTTTACAATGAGCAGTTCTTC	CASSPILSGGDFYNEQFF
TRBV30	TRBJ2-1	-	TRBD2	TGTGCCTGGAGTCTCGGACTAGCGGGATACAATGAGCAGTTCTTC	CAWSLGLAGYNEQFF
TRBV5-1	TRBJ2-3	-	TRBD1	TGCGCCAGCAGCTTGGCCGTCACAGGGGGCGGAGATACGCAGTATTTT	CASSLAVTGGGDTQYF
TRBV5-4	TRBJ2-3	-	TRBD2	TGTGCCAGCAGCCGAGCGGGGAGCACAGATACGCAGTATTTT	CASSRAGSTDTQYF
TRBV7-3	TRBJ2-3	-	TRBD2	TGTGCCAGCAGCTTAACGGTGGCGGGGGGCACAGATACGCAGTATTTT	CASSLTVAGGTDTQYF
TRBV4-1	TRBJ1-4	-	-	TGCGCCAGCAGCCAAGGGACACTAACGGGTGAAAAACTGTTTTTT	CASSQGTLTGEKLFF
TRBV27	TRBJ1-6	-	-	TGTGCCAGCAGGCTACAGGGTAATAATTCACCCCTCCACTTT	CASRLQGNNSPLHF
TRBV5-1	TRBJ2-1	-	TRBD2	TGCGCCAGCAGCTTGGGACTAGCGGAACACAATGAGCAGTTCTTC	CASSLGLAEHNEQFF